This entry lists 17 T cell receptor beta chains sequenced from one sample in a study of blood T cell repertoires in COVID-19. Assay used: immunoSEQ multiplex PCR; TCRdb lists only in-frame clones, some missing. The sample lists about 270,000 clones; approximately 92% were seen once. Sample: peripheral blood. The receptors here all came from a person aged 18 to 30 with COVID-19, enrolled during active disease.

The rearrangement links TRBV4-1 to TRBJ1-2; possible D gene TRBD1, 5 bases. Germline CDR1 reads MGHRA; CDR2 reads YSYEKL. The V end was cut by 1 base, the J end by 8 bases, with 14 bases between. The CDR3 totals 14 residues. The CDR3 DNA reads TGCGCCAGCAGCCAAGGGGATCGGACAAGCGGCTACACCTTC. Translating it yields CASSQGDRTSGYTF.

The chain joins TRBV24-1 to TRBJ2-3; D is possibly TRBD1 (5 bases). V was shortened by 5 bases and J by 5 bases, with 13 bases between the two germline ends. This CDR3 contains 14 residues. Germline CDR1 KGHDR, CDR2 SFDVKD. CDR3 DNA sequence: TGTGCCACCAGTGCGGCGATAGGGGAAGATACGCAGTATTTT. This encodes CATSAAIGEDTQYF.

As to this clone: The junction differs from germline at one of its ends, possibly a read error. The chain recombines TRBV12-3 or TRBV12-4 with TRBJ1-2; D is possibly TRBD1 (6 bases). The CDR3 is 13 amino acids. CDR3 protein: CASSLGGGSGYTF. The CDR3 DNA sequence: TGTGCCAGCAGCTTAGGGGGAGGGTCCGGCTACACCTTC.

CDR3 in DNA: TGCAGTGCTAGTCGAGGCGACCTCGCCTACGAGCAGTACTTC. The encoded protein is CSASRGDLAYEQYF. The chain is built from TRBV20-1 and TRBJ2-7; D call uncertain. Trimming took 3 bases from V and 2 from J, leaving 14 bases between them. This CDR3 region has 14 residues. Germline V gene data show CDR1 as DFQATT and CDR2 as SNEGSKA (reference sequence).

The V call is TRBV29-1, the J call TRBJ2-7; 7 positions match TRBD1. The CDR3 runs 12 residues. Looked up from germline, CDR1 is SQVTM and CDR2 is ANQGSEA. V lost 5 bases to trimming and J lost 4 bases; unmatched junction nucleotides: 5. DNA for the CDR3: TGCAGCGTTTTAGGGGGCGAGTACGAGCAGTACTTC. This encodes CSVLGGEYEQYF.

The genes are TRBV5-4 and TRBJ2-2; 8 bases are shared with TRBD2. This CDR3 spans 15 amino acids. Per germline, CDR1 SGHNT and CDR2 YYREEE (reference sequence). The V gene end was trimmed by 10 bases and the J gene end by 3 bases; junction bases not matched to a gene: 11. CDR3 loop: CASGFREGDTGELFF. CDR3 in DNA: TGTGCCTCCGGGTTCCGGGAGGGGGACACCGGGGAGCTGTTTTTT. Together with reference TRBV5-4 and TRBJ2-2, the CDR3 gives the full variable domain: ETGVTQSPTHLIKTRGQQVTLRCSSQSGHNTVSWYQQALGQGPQFIFQYYREEENGRGNFPPRFSGLQFPNYSSELNVNALELDDSALYLCASGFREGDTGELFFGEGSRLTVL.

V is TRBV7-2 and J is TRBJ2-7; maybe TRBD1 (5 bases). The CDR3 spans 12 residues. Germline V gene lookup returns CDR1 SGHTA and CDR2 FQGNSA. V lost 0 bases, J lost 6 bases, and 6 bases lay in between. The CDR3 DNA reads TGTGCCAGCAGCTTAGCGCAGGGCGAGCAGTACTTC. This encodes CASSLAQGEQYF.

The rearrangement joins TRBV14 to TRBJ1-6; 7 nucleotides line up with TRBD1. The ends lost 0 bases at V and 8 bases at J; junction bases unmatched: 13. The CDR3 loop spans 18 amino acids. Germline CDR1 reads SGHDN; CDR2 reads FVKESK. CDR3 DNA: TGTGCCAGCAGCCAAGAAAGGCGTGACAGGGCCAGGGATTCACCCCTCCACTTT. It encodes CASSQERRDRARDSPLHF. Based on the CDR3 plus reference TRBV14 and TRBJ1-6, the full variable domain is EAGVTQFPSHSVIEKGQTVTLRCDPISGHDNLYWYRRVMGKEIKFLLHFVKESKQDESGMPNNRFLAERTGGTYSTLKVQPAELEDSGVYFCASSQERRDRARDSPLHFGNGTRLTVT.

The CDR3 protein is CASSQVGDNEQFF. The CDR3 DNA follows: TGTGCCAGCAGCCAAGTCGGGGACAATGAGCAGTTCTTC. This chain links TRBV4-2 with TRBJ2-1, with D possibly matching TRBD2 (5 bases). Trimming shortened V by 1 base and J by 5 bases, and 6 bases separated the two germline ends. The CDR3 spans 13 residues. Germline lookup yields CDR1 LGHNA and CDR2 YNFKEQ.

The gene calls are TRBV30 and TRBJ1-6; tentatively, D is TRBD1 (6 bases). Germline lookup yields CDR1 GTSNPN and CDR2 SVGIG (reference sequence). Trimming pared 2 bases from V and 10 bases from J, leaving 21 bases between. This CDR3 contains 16 residues. The CDR3 loop is CAWSTLDRRRQSPLHF. As DNA, the CDR3 is TGTGCCTGGAGTACCCTCGACAGGCGGAGGCAATCACCCCTCCACTTT. Full variable domain (missing parts from reference TRBV30 and TRBJ1-6): SQTIHQWPATLVQPVGSPLSLECTVEGTSNPNLYWYRQAAGRGLQLLFYSVGIGQISSEVPQNLSASRPQDRQFILSSKKLLLSDSGFYLCAWSTLDRRRQSPLHFGNGTRLTVT.

The CDR3 loop is CASQREGLLSYNEQFF. In DNA form, the CDR3 reads TGTGCCAGCCAACGGGAGGGCCTTTTGTCCTACAATGAGCAGTTCTTC. This chain connects TRBV9 to TRBJ2-1; TRBD2 agrees at 8 bases. Germline V gene sequence: CDR1 SGDLS, CDR2 YYNGEE. This CDR3 contains 16 residues. With 7 bases clipped from V and 1 base from J, the junction kept 10 bases outside the gene matches.

This chain joins TRBV5-1 and TRBJ2-7; the match to TRBD1 covers 7 bases. Germline V gene data show CDR1 as SGHRS and CDR2 as YFSETQ. This CDR3 region has 13 residues. With V trimmed by 0 bases and J by 3 bases, 0 bases remained unmatched. CDR3 protein: CASSLGTGYEQYF. The CDR3 nucleotides read TGCGCCAGCAGCTTGGGGACAGGCTACGAGCAGTACTTC. Based on the CDR3 plus reference TRBV5-1 and TRBJ2-7, the full variable domain is KAGVTQTPRYLIKTRGQQVTLSCSPISGHRSVSWYQQTPGQGLQFLFEYFSETQRNKGNFPGRFSGRQFSNSRSEMNVSTLELGDSALYLCASSLGTGYEQYFGPGTRLTVT.

Concerning this clone itself: The conserved final phenylalanine or tryptophan is absent from the CDR3, which likely points to a read error. No DNA is shown, since the ends of the CDR3 on it are uncertain; the CDR3 is the one TCRdb lists. The gene calls are TRBV7-9 and TRBJ2-3; the table's D call TRBD1 went unverified against the DNA. Termini included, the CDR3 measures 12 amino acids. The V gene's germline CDR1 is SEHNR and CDR2 FQNEAQ (reference sequence). The CDR3 loop reads CASSSSQRSRGR.

This chain connects TRBV7-3 to TRBJ2-1, with D possibly matching TRBD2 (6 bases). CDR1 SGHTA and CDR2 FQGTGA come from the germline V gene. Trimming cost V 4 bases and J 7 bases, with 11 bases left between them. The CDR3 length is 13 residues. CDR3 residues: CASSSTSWNEQFF. The CDR3 region has the DNA TGTGCCAGCAGCTCAACTAGCTGGAATGAGCAGTTCTTC.

This chain joins TRBV28 and TRBJ1-1; 7 bases map to TRBD1. V gave up 1 base and J gave up 10 bases; unmatched junction bases: 9. The CDR3 has 14 residues. CDR1 is MDHEN, CDR2 SYDVKM, per germline. CDR3 nucleotide sequence: TGTGCCAGCAGTTTATCCTCGACAGGGCTGGGAGCTTTCTTT. Encoded protein: CASSLSSTGLGAFF.

The chain employs TRBV19 and TRBJ2-2, with 10 positions matching TRBD2. From germline, CDR1 is LNHDA and CDR2 SQIVND (reference sequence). The CDR3 consists of 16 residues. V trimming: 5 bases; J trimming: 4 bases; junction bases outside the gene matches: 7. The CDR3 region has the DNA TGTGCCAGTAGTTTTCTAGCGGGAGCGGGCACCGGGGAGCTGTTTTTT. This sequence encodes CASSFLAGAGTGELFF.

The gene calls are TRBV6-5 and TRBJ1-5, with a possible D match to TRBD1 (6 bases). Germline assignment: CDR1 MNHEY and CDR2 SVGAGI. The CDR3 has 16 amino acids. Trimming left V 0 bases short and J 7 bases short, with 16 bases between. CDR3 DNA sequence: TGTGCCAGCAGTTACTCGAGTCCAGGGGAATTGCAGCCCCAGCATTTT. Encoded protein: CASSYSSPGELQPQHF.